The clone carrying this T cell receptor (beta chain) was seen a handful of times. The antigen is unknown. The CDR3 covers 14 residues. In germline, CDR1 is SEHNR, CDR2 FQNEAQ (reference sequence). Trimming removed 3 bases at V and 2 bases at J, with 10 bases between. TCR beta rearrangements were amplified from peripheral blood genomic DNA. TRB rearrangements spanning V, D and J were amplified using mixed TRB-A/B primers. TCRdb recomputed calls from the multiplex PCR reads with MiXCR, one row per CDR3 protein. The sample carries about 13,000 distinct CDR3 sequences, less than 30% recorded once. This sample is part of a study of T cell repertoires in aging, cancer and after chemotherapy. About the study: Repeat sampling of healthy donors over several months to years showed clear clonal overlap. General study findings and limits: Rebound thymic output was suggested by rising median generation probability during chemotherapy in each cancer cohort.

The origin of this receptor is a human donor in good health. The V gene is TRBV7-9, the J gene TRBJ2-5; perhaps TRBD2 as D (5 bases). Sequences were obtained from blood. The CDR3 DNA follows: TGTGCCAGCAGCTTGGCGGGCAGACAAGAGACCCAGTACTTC. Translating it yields CASSLAGRQETQYF.